These 15 T cell receptor beta chains share one sample of origin, sequenced in a study of OX40 agonist ivuxolimab in advanced cancers. The assay was immunoSEQ multiplex PCR, and TCRdb's table has in-frame clones only and misses some. The sample carries some 70,000 clones, approximately 89% recorded once. The starting material was CD4+ or CD8+ T cells sorted from blood, obtained in a trial of the OX40 agonist ivuxolimab. These receptors were collected from an adult with an advanced solid tumor such as melanoma, head and neck, liver or kidney cancer.

This chain links TRBV7-9 with TRBJ1-1, with D uncertain. Looked up from germline, CDR1 is SEHNR and CDR2 is FQNEAQ (reference sequence). V dropped 3 bases and J dropped 1 base, with 9 bases sitting between them. The CDR3 is 14 residues long. The CDR3 reads CASSFTAGNTEAFF. The CDR3 bases are TGTGCCAGCAGCTTCACGGCAGGGAACACTGAAGCTTTCTTT. Together with reference TRBV7-9 and TRBJ1-1, the CDR3 gives the full variable domain: DTGVSQNPRHKITKRGQNVTFRCDPISEHNRLYWYRQTLGQGPEFLTYFQNEAQLEKSRLLSDRFSAERPKGSFSTLEIQRTEQGDSAMYLCASSFTAGNTEAFFGQGTRLTVV.

The chain recombines TRBV2 with TRBJ1-6; no clear D. Trimming shortened V by 4 bases and J by 9 bases, and 13 bases separated the two germline ends. Looked up from germline, CDR1 is SNHLY and CDR2 is FYNNEI. The CDR3 has 14 residues. The CDR3 DNA reads as TGTGCCAGCAGTGTTTCGGTAAAGGGTTCACCCCTCCACTTT. The encoded protein is CASSVSVKGSPLHF.

The chain recombines TRBV7-8 with TRBJ2-3; D ambiguous. The CDR3 runs to 12 residues. V lost 6 bases and J 9 bases, leaving 13 bases between the germline ends. CDR1 SGHVS and CDR2 FQNEAQ come from the germline V gene. As DNA, the CDR3 is TGTGCCAGCAGTTACGACTTAGGCACGCAGTATTTT. It specifies CASSYDLGTQYF. Using reference TRBV7-8 and TRBJ2-3 for the parts outside the CDR3, the full variable domain is GAGVSQSPRYKVAKRGQDVALRCDPISGHVSLFWYQQALGQGPEFLTYFQNEAQLDKSGLPSDRFFAERPEGSVSTLKIQRTQQEDSAVYLCASSYDLGTQYFGPGTRLTVL.

The chain links TRBV19 to TRBJ1-2; TRBD1 matches 10 bases. Germline lookup yields CDR1 LNHDA and CDR2 SQIVND (reference sequence). V lost 0 bases to trimming and J lost 7 bases; unmatched junction nucleotides: 8. The CDR3 consists of 16 residues. The CDR3 loop is CASSIETGTGAVGYTF. CDR3 nucleotides: TGTGCCAGTAGTATAGAAACCGGGACAGGGGCGGTTGGCTACACCTTC. Variable domain in full (rest from reference TRBV19 and TRBJ1-2): DGGITQSPKYLFRKEGQNVTLSCEQNLNHDAMYWYRQDPGQGLRLIYYSQIVNDFQKGDIAEGYSVSREKKESFPLTVTSAQKNPTAFYLCASSIETGTGAVGYTFGSGTRLTVV.

The chain combines TRBV9 with TRBJ1-1; unclear D gene. Trimming took off 0 bases at V and 1 base at J, with 7 bases between the two ends. Germline lookup yields CDR1 SGDLS and CDR2 YYNGEE. The CDR3 runs to 14 residues. CDR3 sequence (DNA): TGTGCCAGCAGCGTAGGGCCGCGGAACACTGAAGCTTTCTTT. Protein sequence: CASSVGPRNTEAFF.

A word on this clone: At one end, the junction sequence differs from germline, possibly due to a read error. V and J are TRBV5-1 and TRBJ2-1; 9 bases are a match to TRBD2. The CDR3 sequence is 16 residues long. CDR1 is SGHRS, CDR2 YFSETQ, per germline. The CDR3 sequence is CASSSAGGLIYNELFF. The CDR3 DNA is TGCGCCAGCAGCTCAGCGGGGGGACTAATATACAATGAGCTGTTCTTC.

This chain connects TRBV7-2 to TRBJ1-3; D might be TRBD1 (5 bases). This CDR3 is 14 amino acids long. V was cut by 0 bases and J by 7 bases, with 10 bases left in between. Per germline, CDR1 SGHTA and CDR2 FQGNSA. CDR3 amino acids: CASSLASGGNTIYF. CDR3 in DNA: TGTGCCAGCAGCTTAGCGTCTGGGGGGAACACCATATATTTT. Using reference TRBV7-2 and TRBJ1-3 for the parts outside the CDR3, the full variable domain is GAGVSQSPSNKVTEKGKDVELRCDPISGHTALYWYRQSLGQGLEFLIYFQGNSAPDKSGLPSDRFSAERTGGSVSTLTIQRTQQEDSAVYLCASSLASGGNTIYFGEGSWLTVV.

Only one count was recorded for this clone. This rearrangement joins TRBV6-5 to TRBJ2-1; unclear D gene. Germline CDR1 is MNHEY and CDR2 is SVGAGI. CDR3 size: 11 residues. Trimming shortened V by 4 bases and J by 7 bases, and 5 bases separated the two germline ends. As DNA, the CDR3 is TGTGCCAGCAGTTTAGGAAATGAGCAGTTCTTC. Protein: CASSLGNEQFF.

This clone showed up just once. The chain links TRBV4-1 to TRBJ2-1; 7 bases agree with TRBD1. Germline-derived CDR1 and CDR2 are MGHRA and YSYEKL. After removal of 1 base from V and 4 bases from J, the junction contained 4 bases not matched to a gene. The CDR3 has 15 amino acids. The CDR3 protein is CASSQGQGEYNEQFF. The CDR3 bases are TGCGCCAGCAGCCAAGGACAGGGAGAATACAATGAGCAGTTCTTC.

This chain uses TRBV19 with TRBJ2-6, with 12 nucleotides matching TRBD2. The CDR3 totals 17 residues. Germline CDR1 reads LNHDA; CDR2 reads SQIVND (reference sequence). Losses at the gene ends were 6 bases for V and 2 bases for J; bases not matched to a gene: 5. As DNA, the CDR3 is TGTGCCAGTAGATCGCTAGCGGGGGGGCCTGGGGCCAACGTCCTGACTTTC. This encodes CASRSLAGGPGANVLTF.

This chain uses TRBV6-5 with TRBJ2-7; the D gene is possibly TRBD1 (5 bases). Germline CDR1 reads MNHEY; CDR2 reads SVGAGI. V was cut by 5 bases and J by 1 base, with 9 bases left in between. The CDR3 loop spans 13 amino acids. CDR3 nucleotides: TGTGCCAGCAGTGCTAGGGGTTCCTACGAGCAGTACTTC. It translates to CASSARGSYEQYF.

The chain's CDR3 is CASSLAGISTDTQYF. DNA for the CDR3: TGTGCCAGCAGCTTAGCGGGGATTAGCACAGATACGCAGTATTTT. The V gene is TRBV6-5, the J gene TRBJ2-3, with 8 bases that match TRBD2. Unmatched junction bases numbered 5, after V lost 6 bases and J lost 0 bases. Germline V gives CDR1 MNHEY, CDR2 SVGAGI. The CDR3 has 15 residues.

This sequence joins TRBV2 and TRBJ2-7; D ambiguous. The CDR3 has 11 amino acids. CDR1 and CDR2 from the germline V gene are SNHLY and FYNNEI. Trimming removed 9 bases at V and 3 bases at J, with 9 bases between. Written as DNA, the CDR3 is TGTGCCAGTTCTCCCCTCTACGAGCAGTACTTC. Encoded protein: CASSPLYEQYF.

The V call is TRBV2, the J call TRBJ1-2, with a tentative D call TRBD1 (5 bases). V gave up 2 bases and J gave up 7 bases, with 11 bases separating them. The CDR3 loop spans 13 amino acids. CDR1 and CDR2 from the germline V gene are SNHLY and FYNNEI. The CDR3 protein is CASSELRRAGYTF. CDR3 in DNA: TGTGCCAGCAGTGAACTCCGCAGGGCTGGCTACACCTTC.

CDR3 amino acids: CASSILSAVYGYTF. The CDR3 region has the DNA TGTGCCAGTAGTATATTGTCGGCGGTCTATGGCTACACCTTC. This chain joins TRBV19 and TRBJ1-2; no clear D. Looked up from germline, CDR1 is LNHDA and CDR2 is SQIVND (reference sequence). This CDR3 is 14 amino acids long. Trimming took off 2 bases at V and 4 bases at J, with 11 bases between the two ends.